Listed here are 27 T cell receptor beta chains from one sample, sequenced in a study of blood T cell repertoires in COVID-19. Some clones are missing from TCRdb's copy, which holds only in-frame ones; the method was immunoSEQ multiplex PCR. The sample has around 200,000 clones; less than 85% are singletons. Sequencing was carried out using peripheral blood. Receptors were obtained from a woman in her 70s with acute or convalescent COVID-19.

J is TRBJ2-3 and V is TRBV28; 9 bases align to TRBD2. The CDR3 spans 17 residues. V dropped 3 bases and J dropped 0; count of bases not matched to a gene: 7. The V gene's germline CDR1 is MDHEN and CDR2 SYDVKM. DNA of the CDR3: TGTGCCAGCAGTTTCAGCCGAGCGGGAGGAAGCACAGATACGCAGTATTTT. Its protein is CASSFSRAGGSTDTQYF.

This chain joins TRBV7-9 and TRBJ1-1, with D tentatively TRBD1 (5 bases). Trimming shortened V by 1 base and J by 6 bases, and 12 bases separated the two germline ends. CDR1 and CDR2 (germline): SEHNR, FQNEAQ (reference sequence). This CDR3 has 14 residues. The CDR3 nucleotides read TGTGCCAGCAGCTTAGGTGGTAGGGGCGCTGAAGCTTTCTTT. It yields the protein CASSLGGRGAEAFF.

The chain links TRBV15 to TRBJ2-2, with D possibly matching TRBD2 (6 bases). Germline loops: CDR1 LNHNV, CDR2 YYDKDF (reference sequence). V was cut by 0 bases and J by 0 bases, with 8 bases left in between. CDR3 size: 16 residues. The CDR3 DNA is TGTGCCACCAGCAGAGAGGAGGGAACGAACACCGGGGAGCTGTTTTTT. This translates into CATSREEGTNTGELFF.

V and J are TRBV19 and TRBJ1-4, with a possible D match to TRBD1 (6 bases). Germline CDR1 is LNHDA and CDR2 is SQIVND (reference sequence). The CDR3 consists of 17 residues. V lost 3 bases to trimming and J lost 5 bases, with 19 bases between them. CDR3 sequence reads: CASSIGTRGVENEKLFF. CDR3 bases: TGTGCCAGTAGTATTGGGACCAGGGGTGTTGAGAATGAAAAACTGTTTTTT.

The V call is TRBV5-1, the J call TRBJ2-1; D possibly corresponds to TRBD1 (5 bases). Deletions cut 9 bases from V and 8 bases from J, with 18 bases between. Germline V CDR1 and CDR2: SGHRS, YFSETQ. The CDR3 sequence is 13 residues long. The CDR3 sequence is CATSQGEGDEQFF. CDR3 DNA sequence: TGCGCCACCTCCCAAGGGGAAGGTGATGAGCAGTTCTTC.

The gene calls are TRBV2 and TRBJ2-4; perhaps TRBD1 as D (5 bases). Trimming pared 8 bases from V and 9 bases from J, leaving 17 bases between. CDR1 and CDR2 from the germline V gene are SNHLY and FYNNEI. This CDR3 contains 13 residues. The CDR3 is CASAGRVDGIQYF. The DNA for the CDR3 is TGTGCCAGCGCCGGCAGGGTCGACGGCATTCAGTACTTC.

The chain links TRBV7-9 to TRBJ2-5; weak D call: TRBD2 (6 bases). From germline, CDR1 is SEHNR and CDR2 FQNEAQ (reference sequence). CDR3 length: 15 amino acids. V was pared by 5 bases and J by 1 base, with 14 bases between. Here the CDR3 reads CASSPVGGSQETQYF. The CDR3 nucleotides are TGTGCCAGCAGCCCAGTAGGAGGGAGCCAAGAGACCCAGTACTTC.

This clone has only a few counts. CDR3 sequence: CASSVRTGANTGELFF. The CDR3 region has the DNA TGTGCCAGCAGCGTACGGACAGGGGCGAACACCGGGGAGCTGTTTTTT. The J gene is TRBJ2-2, the V gene TRBV9; 9 bases are shared with TRBD1. With V trimmed by 1 base and J by 0 bases, 1 base remained unmatched. The CDR3 extends over 16 amino acids. Germline CDR1 and CDR2: SGDLS and YYNGEE.

The genes are TRBV7-8 and TRBJ1-6; 7 nucleotides agree with TRBD1. Trimming removed 4 bases from V and 7 bases from J; junction bases left unmatched: 10. The CDR3 consists of 16 residues. CDR1 is SGHVS, CDR2 FQNEAQ, per germline. This CDR3 is CASSSEDRPRNSPLHF. CDR3 bases: TGTGCCAGCAGCTCGGAGGACAGGCCGAGAAATTCACCCCTCCACTTT. Using reference TRBV7-8 and TRBJ1-6 for the parts outside the CDR3, the full variable domain is GAGVSQSPRYKVAKRGQDVALRCDPISGHVSLFWYQQALGQGPEFLTYFQNEAQLDKSGLPSDRFFAERPEGSVSTLKIQRTQQEDSAVYLCASSSEDRPRNSPLHFGNGTRLTVT.

The CDR3 bases are TGCGCCAGCAGGCCAACTAGCGGGACCACGAGCTCCTACAATGAGCAGTTCTTC. Amino acids: CASRPTSGTTSSYNEQFF. The chain is built from TRBV5-1 and TRBJ2-1; 10 positions match TRBD2. The CDR3 extends over 18 amino acids. The trim removed 5 bases at V and 0 bases at J, leaving 11 bases unmatched. Germline CDR1 is SGHRS and CDR2 is YFSETQ.

The V gene is TRBV5-8, the J gene TRBJ2-1, with unresolved D. The CDR3 contains 15 residues. Trimming took 8 bases from V and 2 from J, leaving 17 bases between them. In germline, CDR1 is SGHTS, CDR2 YDEGEE. This CDR3 reads CASFGSPKPYNEQFF. CDR3 bases: TGTGCCAGTTTCGGGTCCCCAAAACCCTACAATGAGCAGTTCTTC.

The V call is TRBV11-2, the J call TRBJ1-5; D gene uncertain. Germline lookup yields CDR1 SGHAT and CDR2 FQNNGV. The CDR3 runs to 18 residues. Trimming stripped 1 base from V and 0 bases from J, with 16 bases between. The CDR3 DNA is TGTGCCAGCAGCTTAGTCGGCGGATTGCCTTATAGCAATCAGCCCCAGCATTTT. It is translated as CASSLVGGLPYSNQPQHF.

This chain uses TRBV13 with TRBJ2-7; 9 nucleotides agree with TRBD2. Germline V gives CDR1 PRHDT, CDR2 FYEKMQ (reference sequence). The CDR3 spans 11 residues. V lost 5 bases and J lost 7; bases outside the gene matches: 0. The CDR3 is CASSLAGEQYF. The CDR3 DNA is TGTGCCAGCAGCCTAGCGGGAGAGCAGTACTTC. Drawing the rest from reference TRBV13 and TRBJ2-7, the complete variable domain is AAGVIQSPRHLIKEKRETATLKCYPIPRHDTVYWYQQGPGQDPQFLISFYEKMQSDKGSIPDRFSAQQFSDYHSELNMSSLELGDSALYFCASSLAGEQYFGPGTRLTVT.

The rearrangement uses TRBV7-9 and TRBJ1-3; TRBD1 matches at 7 bases. This CDR3 is built from 16 residues. Trimming at V came to 5 bases and at J to 0 bases, leaving 7 bases not matched to a gene. Germline V CDR1 and CDR2: SEHNR, FQNEAQ (reference sequence). CDR3 DNA sequence: TGTGCCAGCAGCCACCCGGACAGGAGCTCTGGAAACACCATATATTTT. This sequence encodes CASSHPDRSSGNTIYF.

The rearrangement links TRBV2 to TRBJ2-5; 8 bases map to TRBD2. V was clipped by 2 bases and J by 5 bases; unmatched bases: 7. In germline, CDR1 is SNHLY, CDR2 FYNNEI. The CDR3 extends over 15 amino acids. The CDR3 is CASSESSGRGETQYF. The DNA for the CDR3 is TGTGCCAGCAGTGAATCGAGCGGGAGAGGGGAGACCCAGTACTTC. Looking up the rest from reference TRBV2 and TRBJ2-5 gives the full variable domain: EPEVTQTPSHQVTQMGQEVILRCVPISNHLYFYWYRQILGQKVEFLVSFYNNEISEKSEIFDDQFSVERPDGSNFTLKIRSTKLEDSAMYFCASSESSGRGETQYFGPGTRLLVL.

The chain carries TRBV6-4 and TRBJ2-6, with D perhaps matching TRBD1 (6 bases). V gave up 6 bases and J gave up 0 bases, with 21 bases separating them. The CDR3 contains 19 residues. Per germline, CDR1 MRHNA and CDR2 SNTAGT. The CDR3 coding sequence is TGTGCCAGCAGCGTCGATAACCGAGGGGGTTACTCTGGGGCCAACGTCCTGACTTTC. Its protein product is CASSVDNRGGYSGANVLTF.

This chain joins TRBV7-2 and TRBJ2-4; 11 bases fit TRBD1. Looked up from germline, CDR1 is SGHTA and CDR2 is FQGNSA. Trimming at V came to 3 bases and at J to 8 bases, leaving 3 bases not matched to a gene. The CDR3 runs 14 residues. The CDR3 DNA reads TGTGCCAGCAGCTTGGGGACAGGGGGAGACATTCAGTACTTC. Translation gives CASSLGTGGDIQYF. Full variable domain (remainder filled in from reference TRBV7-2 and TRBJ2-4): GAGVSQSPSNKVTEKGKDVELRCDPISGHTALYWYRQSLGQGLEFLIYFQGNSAPDKSGLPSDRFSAERTGGSVSTLTIQRTQQEDSAVYLCASSLGTGGDIQYFGAGTRLSVL.

The CDR3: CASSETGGTEAFF. CDR3 in DNA: TGTGCCAGCAGTGAAACAGGGGGGACTGAAGCTTTCTTT. This chain links TRBV2 with TRBJ1-1; 8 bases align to TRBD1. The CDR3 has 13 residues. The germline V gene encodes CDR1 SNHLY and CDR2 FYNNEI. V lost 2 bases, J lost 5 bases, and 1 base stayed unmatched.

V is TRBV6-5 and J is TRBJ2-7, with D maybe TRBD1 (5 bases). Trimming took off 0 bases at V and 0 bases at J, with 12 bases between the two ends. The germline CDR1 and CDR2 sequences are MNHEY and SVGAGI. The CDR3 has 16 residues. The CDR3 loop reads CASSYSTGQSSYEQYF. Here the CDR3 DNA reads TGTGCCAGCAGTTACTCCACAGGCCAGTCCTCCTACGAGCAGTACTTC.

This chain joins TRBV11-3 and TRBJ2-1; unclear D gene. Between the trimmed V and J ends, which lost 0 bases and 0 bases, there was a span of 9 bases. This CDR3 comprises 16 residues. The germline V gene encodes CDR1 SGHNT and CDR2 YENEEA. The CDR3 sequence: CASSLDRSYSYNEQFF. The CDR3 DNA is TGTGCCAGCAGCTTAGACAGGTCGTACTCCTACAATGAGCAGTTCTTC.

The J gene is TRBJ2-1, the V gene TRBV5-1; 8 bases map to TRBD1. CDR3 size: 14 residues. Germline CDR1 reads SGHRS; CDR2 reads YFSETQ. Trimming cost V 8 bases and J 4 bases; bases outside gene matches: 8. CDR3 nucleotide sequence: TGCGCCAGTACGACAGGGGAAGGATACAATGAGCAGTTCTTC. Protein: CASTTGEGYNEQFF.

This clone was found many times. The chain is built from TRBV10-1 and TRBJ2-3; possibly TRBD1 for D (5 bases). Germline-derived CDR1 and CDR2 are WNHNN and SYGVQD (reference sequence). The V end was cut by 8 bases, the J end by 2 bases, with 8 bases between. CDR3 length equals 12 residues. For the CDR3, the DNA is TGCGCCAGCGGCAGGGACACAGATACGCAGTATTTT. Its translation: CASGRDTDTQYF.

This clone was detected only once. The V call is TRBV4-2, the J call TRBJ1-2; D possibly corresponds to TRBD1 (5 bases). Per the germline V gene, CDR1 is LGHNA and CDR2 is YNFKEQ. Trimming left V 0 bases short and J 6 bases short, with 11 bases between. This CDR3 is 14 amino acids long. The CDR3 sequence is CASSQDREEDGYTF. The CDR3 DNA reads as TGTGCCAGCAGCCAAGACAGGGAAGAGGATGGCTACACCTTC.

This rearrangement joins TRBV19 to TRBJ2-1; TRBD2 matches at 11 bases. J gave up 7 bases and V 5 bases, and 4 bases lay outside the gene matches. This CDR3 is built from 14 residues. Germline CDR1 LNHDA, CDR2 SQIVND (reference sequence). In nucleotides, the CDR3 is TGTGCCAGTAGTGAGGCTAGCGGGAGGAATGAGCAGTTCTTC. Encoded protein: CASSEASGRNEQFF.

V usage is TRBV9 and J usage is TRBJ1-2; D is perhaps TRBD1 (6 bases). V was shortened by 4 bases and J by 5 bases, with 12 bases between the two germline ends. Germline-derived CDR1 and CDR2 are SGDLS and YYNGEE. This CDR3 is built from 13 residues. As DNA, the CDR3 is TGTGCCAGCAGCACCCGGACAGCTTATGGCTACACCTTC. The encoded protein is CASSTRTAYGYTF. Full variable domain (missing parts from reference TRBV9 and TRBJ1-2): DSGVTQTPKHLITATGQRVTLRCSPRSGDLSVYWYQQSLDQGLQFLIQYYNGEERAKGNILERFSAQQFPDLHSELNLSSLELGDSALYFCASSTRTAYGYTFGSGTRLTVV.

This chain uses TRBV28 with TRBJ2-7; 10 nucleotides line up with TRBD2. The CDR3 is 15 amino acids. Germline CDR1 is MDHEN and CDR2 is SYDVKM. V lost 6 bases to trimming and J lost 5 bases; unmatched junction nucleotides: 10. The CDR3 region has the DNA TGTGCCAGCAGGACCGGGACTAGCGTACCGAACGAGCAGTACTTC. This translates into CASRTGTSVPNEQYF.

V is TRBV7-2 and J is TRBJ2-5; TRBD1 aligns across 9 bases. Per the germline V gene, CDR1 is SGHTA and CDR2 is FQGNSA. CDR3 size: 17 residues. Unmatched junction bases numbered 14, after V lost 4 bases and J lost 5 bases. The DNA of the CDR3 is TGTGCCAGCAGCTCGGACAGGGGCCTTTCCCTGGGCGAGACCCAGTACTTC. Translating gives CASSSDRGLSLGETQYF.